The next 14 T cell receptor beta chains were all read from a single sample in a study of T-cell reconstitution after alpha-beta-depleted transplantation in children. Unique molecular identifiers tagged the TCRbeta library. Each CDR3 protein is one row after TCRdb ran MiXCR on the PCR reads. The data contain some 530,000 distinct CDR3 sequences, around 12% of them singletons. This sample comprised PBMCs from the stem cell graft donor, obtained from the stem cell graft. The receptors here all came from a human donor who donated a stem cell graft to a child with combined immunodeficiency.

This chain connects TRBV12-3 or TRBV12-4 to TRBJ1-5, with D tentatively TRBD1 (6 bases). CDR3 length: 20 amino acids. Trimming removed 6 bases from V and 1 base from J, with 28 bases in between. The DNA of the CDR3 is TGTGCCAGCAGCGCCAGGATCCGGGGGGCCCTTAGGGAGAGCAATCAGCCCCAGCATTTT. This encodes CASSARIRGALRESNQPQHF.

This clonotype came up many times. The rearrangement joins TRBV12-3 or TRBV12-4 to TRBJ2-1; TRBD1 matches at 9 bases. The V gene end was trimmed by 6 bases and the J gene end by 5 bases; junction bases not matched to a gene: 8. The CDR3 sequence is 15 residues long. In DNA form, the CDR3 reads TGTGCCAGCAGCCAACCGGGACAGGGAAACAATGAGCAGTTCTTC. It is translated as CASSQPGQGNNEQFF.

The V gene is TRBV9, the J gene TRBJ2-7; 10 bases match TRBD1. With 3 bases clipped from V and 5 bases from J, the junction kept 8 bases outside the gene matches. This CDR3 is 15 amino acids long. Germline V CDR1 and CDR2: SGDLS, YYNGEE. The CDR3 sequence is CASSAAGTGVNEQYF. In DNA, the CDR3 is TGTGCCAGCAGCGCCGCCGGGACAGGGGTGAACGAGCAGTACTTC. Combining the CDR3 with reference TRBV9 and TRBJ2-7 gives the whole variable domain DSGVTQTPKHLITATGQRVTLRCSPRSGDLSVYWYQQSLDQGLQFLIQYYNGEERAKGNILERFSAQQFPDLHSELNLSSLELGDSALYFCASSAAGTGVNEQYFGPGTRLTVT.

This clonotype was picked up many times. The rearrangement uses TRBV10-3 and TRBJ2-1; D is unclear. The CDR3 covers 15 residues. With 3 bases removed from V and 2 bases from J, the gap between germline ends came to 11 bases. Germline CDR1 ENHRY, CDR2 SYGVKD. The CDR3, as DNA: TGTGCCATCAGTGACGACTTTCAACCCTACAATGAGCAGTTCTTC. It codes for CAISDDFQPYNEQFF.

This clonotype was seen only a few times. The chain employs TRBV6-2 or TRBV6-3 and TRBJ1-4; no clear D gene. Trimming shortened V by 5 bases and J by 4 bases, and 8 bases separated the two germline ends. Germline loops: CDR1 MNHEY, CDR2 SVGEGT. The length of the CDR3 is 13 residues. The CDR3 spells CASSQRDNEKLFF. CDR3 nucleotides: TGTGCCAGCAGTCAGCGGGATAATGAAAAACTGTTTTTT.

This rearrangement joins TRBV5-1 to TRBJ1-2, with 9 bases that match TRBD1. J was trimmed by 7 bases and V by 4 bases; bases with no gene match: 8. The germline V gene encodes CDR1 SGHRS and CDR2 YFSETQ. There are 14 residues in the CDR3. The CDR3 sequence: CASSVGDRDGGYTF. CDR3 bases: TGCGCCAGCAGCGTGGGGGACAGGGACGGTGGCTACACCTTC.

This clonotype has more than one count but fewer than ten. CDR3 DNA: TGTGCCACCAGCAGGGGCGGCTCTAACTATGGCTACACCTTC. Amino acid sequence: CATSRGGSNYGYTF. V gene TRBV15 combines with J gene TRBJ1-2; no definite D call. The CDR3 totals 14 residues. Trimming pared 3 bases from V and 0 bases from J, leaving 8 bases between. CDR1 and CDR2 from the germline V gene are LNHNV and YYDKDF (reference sequence). The entire variable domain, with the rest obtained from reference TRBV15 and TRBJ1-2, is as follows: DAMVIQNPRYQVTQFGKPVTLSCSQTLNHNVMYWYQQKSSQAPKLLFHYYDKDFNNEADTPDNFQSRRPNTSFCFLDIRSPGLGDTAMYLCATSRGGSNYGYTFGSGTRLTVV.

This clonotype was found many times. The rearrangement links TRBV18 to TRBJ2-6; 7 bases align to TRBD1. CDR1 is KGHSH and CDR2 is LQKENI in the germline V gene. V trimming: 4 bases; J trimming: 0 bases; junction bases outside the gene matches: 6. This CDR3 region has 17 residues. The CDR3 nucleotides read TGTGCCAGCTCACGTTCGACAGGGACCTCTGGGGCCAACGTCCTGACTTTC. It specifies CASSRSTGTSGANVLTF.

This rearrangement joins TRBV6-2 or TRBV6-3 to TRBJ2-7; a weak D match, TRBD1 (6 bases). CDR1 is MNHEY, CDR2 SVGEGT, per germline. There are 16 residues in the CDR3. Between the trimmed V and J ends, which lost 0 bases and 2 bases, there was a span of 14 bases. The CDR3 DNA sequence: TGTGCCAGCAGTTACTCCTACCAGGGGCACCCCTACGAGCAGTACTTC. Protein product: CASSYSYQGHPYEQYF.

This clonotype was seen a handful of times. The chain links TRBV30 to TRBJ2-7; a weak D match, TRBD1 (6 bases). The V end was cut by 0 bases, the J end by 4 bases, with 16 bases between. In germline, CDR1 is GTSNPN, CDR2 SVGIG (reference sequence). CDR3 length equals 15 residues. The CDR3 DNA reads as TGTGCCTGGAGTGTACTCGGCAGGGGACGATACGAGCAGTACTTC. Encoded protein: CAWSVLGRGRYEQYF.

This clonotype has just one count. The CDR3: CASSLGGFTNSPLHF. DNA for the CDR3: TGTGCCAGCAGTTTAGGAGGGTTTACTAATTCACCCCTCCACTTT. This chain links TRBV12-3 or TRBV12-4 with TRBJ1-6, with D uncertain. The CDR3 length is 15 residues. Trimming removed 1 base from V and 6 bases from J, with 10 bases in between.

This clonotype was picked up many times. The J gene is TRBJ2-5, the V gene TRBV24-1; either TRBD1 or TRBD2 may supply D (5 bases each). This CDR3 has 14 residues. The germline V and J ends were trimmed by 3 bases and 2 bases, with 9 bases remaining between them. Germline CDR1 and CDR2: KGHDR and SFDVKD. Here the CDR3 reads CATSDGGWQETQYF. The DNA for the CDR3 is TGTGCCACCAGTGATGGGGGTTGGCAAGAGACCCAGTACTTC.

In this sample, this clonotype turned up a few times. The CDR3, as DNA: TGTGCCAGCACCAAAGAGGAGGTGGAGGAGACCCAGTACTTC. Translating gives CASTKEEVEETQYF. This rearrangement joins TRBV25-1 to TRBJ2-5; D is perhaps TRBD2 (5 bases). V was trimmed by 7 bases and J by 5 bases, leaving 17 bases between them. The germline V gene encodes CDR1 MGHDK and CDR2 SYGVNS. The CDR3 has 14 amino acids.

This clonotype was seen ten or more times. Here the CDR3 DNA reads TGCAGCGTTTCCCGGGACAACCAAGAGACCCAGTACTTC. This codes for CSVSRDNQETQYF. V and J are TRBV29-1 and TRBJ2-5; D is possibly TRBD1 (6 bases). The CDR3 has 13 amino acids. V lost 5 bases, J lost 0 bases, and 10 bases lay in between. Per germline, CDR1 SQVTM and CDR2 ANQGSEA.